This T cell receptor beta chain was retrieved from a study of blood T cell repertoires in COVID-19. Looking at the study overall: Acute and convalescent COVID-19 specimens originated in the United States, Italy and Spain. Sources were T cells, B-cell-depleted T cells, or PBMCs; the material itself was cDNA or gDNA.

Authors' data handling: Estimation of nucleated cell counts relied on the amplification of reference gene primers. Clones were sequenced by immunoSEQ multiplex PCR, and TCRdb holds only the in-frame ones, with some missing. The D gene and trimming were derived from the DNA, and the V and J assignments and clone size from that table. Among about 140,000 clones listed, around 80% were seen once. CDR1 is ENHRY, CDR2 SYGVKD, per germline. V was clipped by 8 bases and J by 4 bases; unmatched bases: 6. CDR3 length equals 13 residues. Sequenced sample: peripheral blood. The chain has TRBV10-3 and TRBJ2-3; 7 bases map to TRBD2. The clonotype was recovered from a man between 60 and 75 years old with acute or convalescent COVID-19. The CDR3 DNA is TGTGCCATCCGGGCGGGAGTTGCAGATACGCAGTATTTT. This gives the protein CAIRAGVADTQYF.